This TCR beta chain was identified during a study of Ad26.COV2.S vaccination and SARS-CoV-2 variants. Trimming pared 3 bases from V and 2 bases from J, leaving 3 bases between. This CDR3 region has 11 residues. Treatment specified: approximately 18 received Ad26.COV2.S at low or high dose, single or two shots; five or six received placebo; per-sample allocation not given. Day 63 after the first vaccine or placebo injection was the time point for sampling. Sequencing was performed with immunoSEQ multiplex PCR; in TCRdb, only in-frame clones are kept and a portion is missing. The repertoire holds about 410,000 clones, with roughly 90% as singletons.

The sample here was peripheral blood, taken in a trial of Ad26.COV2.S vaccine versus placebo. V and J are TRBV5-3 and TRBJ2-7; D unresolved. TRBV5-3 is flagged as an ORF with uncertain function. The clonotype was recovered from a person aged 18 to 59 who received the Ad26.COV2.S COVID-19 vaccine or a placebo. This CDR3 reads CARSSPYEQYF. The CDR3 coding sequence is TGTGCCAGAAGCTCCCCCTACGAGCAGTACTTC.